This TCR beta chain was found in a study of T cells in localized non-small cell lung cancer. Trimming took 5 bases from V and 6 from J, leaving 10 bases between them. The V gene's germline CDR1 is SGHNT and CDR2 YENEEA. This CDR3 is 13 amino acids long. The protocol was immunoSEQ multiplex PCR, while the TCRdb copy is restricted to in-frame clones and leaves out a portion. This sample has about 59,000 clones, with roughly 89% found just once. This clone has just one count. Its antigen is not identified. General study results and limits: Investigators sequenced only a single tumor region, leaving heterogeneity possible. Uninvolved adjacent lung had more T cell clonality than any other tissue, topping tumor. Within adjacent lung there appeared a median around 55 of the top 100 tumor clones. Elevated circulating T cell density in blood was associated with longer overall survival.

The chain recombines TRBV11-3 with TRBJ2-2; no firm D call. The clonotype was recovered from a man between 40 and 70 years old with stage I squamous cell lung carcinoma. The sequences come from peripheral blood, collected before any cancer treatment. CDR3: CASSPQTSGELFF. The CDR3 coding sequence is TGTGCCAGCAGCCCTCAAACTTCCGGGGAGCTGTTTTTT.